This T cell receptor (beta chain) was profiled in a study of T cell responses to AZD1222 COVID-19 vaccine. Overall study results and limits: Donors in the cohort were predominantly white British and more often female, and clonal diversity was possibly underestimated. Spike was spanned by vaccine-associated CD4 TCRs, with dominance at 160-218 and 743-854.

Second doses that came at about 4 or about 12 weeks were put together. This clone was seen ten or more times. The antigen is not known. Here immunoSEQ multiplex PCR was the method, and the copy in TCRdb shows in-frame clones only, minus some. The sample shows tens of thousands of clones, over 80% of them seen only once. The V gene lost 2 bases and the J gene lost 5 bases, with 9 bases spanning the gap. This CDR3 region has 13 residues. V usage is TRBV12-3 or TRBV12-4 and J usage is TRBJ1-2; D remains unclear. The starting material was peripheral blood, obtained 28 days after the second AZD1222 dose. This clonotype was obtained from an adult who received the AZD1222 COVID-19 vaccine. The CDR3: CASSLSAYYGYTF. In DNA form, the CDR3 reads TGTGCCAGCAGTTTATCGGCGTATTATGGCTACACCTTC.